This T cell receptor (beta chain) was documented in a study of cytomegalovirus exposure and HLA in healthy donors. The wider study: Among several hundred genotyped donors, about 83% fell in the Caucasian-associated ancestry cluster.

On this clone itself: Its antigen remains unknown.

The J segment lost 5 bases and the V segment lost 4 bases, leaving 6 bases of the junction unmatched. The length of the CDR3 is 16 residues. Germline assignment: CDR1 MGHRA and CDR2 YSYEKL. General study points: Researchers counted roughly 160 TCR beta chains as cytomegalovirus-associated. TCR beta sequences reportedly predicted most subjects' HLA-A and HLA-B alleles accurately. Indistinguishable V segments such as TRBV6-2 and TRBV6-3 were excluded.

It was with 60 Vbeta and 13 Jbeta primers that the PCR ran. Using immunoSEQ multiplex PCR, the repertoire was profiled, and TCRdb retains in-frame clones only, with some absent. The profile covers some 150,000 clones, with over 75% appearing a single time and around 6.2% taken by the ten largest. This chain joins TRBV4-1 and TRBJ2-5, with TRBD2 matching 14 bases. This clonotype was sampled from a man aged 25 to 40 in good health and CMV-seropositive. Sample: PBMCs. Here the CDR3 DNA reads TGCGCCAGCAGCCCGGGGACTAGCGGGGGCAGGGAGACCCAGTACTTC. This translates into CASSPGTSGGRETQYF.